A single sample gave rise to the 28 T cell receptor beta chains below, sequenced in a study of blood T cell repertoires in COVID-19. Only in-frame clones appear in the TCRdb table, and some are missing; sequencing was by immunoSEQ multiplex PCR. Counted here are more than 15,000 clones, more than 85% occurring once; the ten biggest clones make up 4.1%. Sequencing was performed on peripheral blood. These receptors all come from a woman aged 50 to 65 with active COVID-19.

The chain links TRBV9 to TRBJ2-3; TRBD2 aligns across 15 bases. The CDR3 loop spans 16 amino acids. Germline loops: CDR1 SGDLS, CDR2 YYNGEE. Trimming removed 5 bases from V and 4 bases from J; junction bases left unmatched: 5. The CDR3 loop reads CASRSGTSGRPDTQYF. The CDR3 DNA is TGTGCCAGCAGATCGGGGACTAGCGGGAGGCCAGATACGCAGTATTTT.

The CDR3 bases are TGTGCCAGCAGATCGGGACTAGCGGGAGTCCGGGAGACCCAGTACTTC. It codes for CASRSGLAGVRETQYF. The rearrangement joins TRBV28 to TRBJ2-5, with 14 bases matching TRBD2. The CDR3 has 16 residues. CDR1 is MDHEN and CDR2 is SYDVKM in the germline V gene. J gave up 5 bases and V 6 bases, and 8 bases lay outside the gene matches.

The J gene is TRBJ2-1, the V gene TRBV5-1; the match to TRBD1 covers 10 bases. With 3 bases clipped from V and 5 bases from J, the junction kept 8 bases outside the gene matches. CDR1 SGHRS and CDR2 YFSETQ come from the germline V gene. This CDR3 comprises 16 residues. The CDR3 here is CASSSPSGTGDNEQFF. The CDR3, as DNA: TGCGCCAGCAGCTCCCCCTCCGGGACAGGGGACAATGAGCAGTTCTTC.

The CDR3 loop reads CASSRREADTQYF. CDR3 in DNA: TGTGCCAGTAGTAGGCGGGAGGCAGATACGCAGTATTTT. The chain uses TRBV19 and TRBJ2-3; 8 bases are shared with TRBD2. CDR3 length: 13 residues. The junction had 1 base not matched to a gene; V was cut back by 4 bases and J by 4 bases. CDR1 LNHDA and CDR2 SQIVND come from the germline V gene (reference sequence).

V usage is TRBV7-3 and J usage is TRBJ2-1; 9 bases map to TRBD2. The germline gives CDR1 SGHTA, CDR2 FQGTGA. The trim removed 5 bases at V and 5 bases at J, leaving 13 bases unmatched. The CDR3 length is 17 residues. In nucleotides, the CDR3 is TGTGCCAGCAGCCCGTCCCCTCGCGGGAGGGGACACAATGAGCAGTTCTTC. Residues: CASSPSPRGRGHNEQFF.

This clone was counted once. The rearrangement links TRBV2 to TRBJ2-5; TRBD1 is a possible D gene (5 bases). This CDR3 is built from 14 residues. Germline CDR1 SNHLY, CDR2 FYNNEI. Trimming removed 6 bases from V and 0 bases from J, with 11 bases in between. The CDR3 DNA reads TGTGCCAGCAGCGCAACCAGGGACCAAGAGACCCAGTACTTC. Translation: CASSATRDQETQYF.

The rearrangement uses TRBV30 and TRBJ1-1; D is possibly TRBD1 (5 bases). Trimming took off 1 base at V and 5 bases at J, with 8 bases between the two ends. Germline CDR1 reads GTSNPN; CDR2 reads SVGIG (reference sequence). The CDR3 length is 12 residues. CDR3 bases: TGTGCCTGGAGTGACAGGCGAACTGAAGCTTTCTTT. As protein: CAWSDRRTEAFF.

This clone appeared a single time. The V call is TRBV5-1, the J call TRBJ2-5, with TRBD2 matching 7 bases. The CDR3 spans 13 residues. V dropped 8 bases and J dropped 2; count of bases not matched to a gene: 6. The V gene's germline CDR1 is SGHRS and CDR2 YFSETQ. This chain's CDR3 is CASNRGEQETQYF. CDR3 coding DNA: TGCGCCAGTAATCGGGGGGAACAAGAGACCCAGTACTTC.

This clone was seen only once. This chain joins TRBV7-2 and TRBJ2-7; D might be TRBD1 (5 bases). The CDR3 consists of 14 residues. The V gene lost 2 bases and the J gene lost 2 bases, with 10 bases spanning the gap. Germline V gene sequence: CDR1 SGHTA, CDR2 FQGNSA. CDR3 sequence reads: CASSLYQGAYEQYF. In nucleotides, the CDR3 is TGTGCCAGCAGCTTATATCAGGGCGCCTACGAGCAGTACTTC. Together with reference TRBV7-2 and TRBJ2-7, the CDR3 gives the full variable domain: GAGVSQSPSNKVTEKGKDVELRCDPISGHTALYWYRQSLGQGLEFLIYFQGNSAPDKSGLPSDRFSAERTGGSVSTLTIQRTQQEDSAVYLCASSLYQGAYEQYFGPGTRLTVT.

The rearrangement links TRBV3-1 (or the pseudogene TRBV3-2) to TRBJ2-3, with D perhaps matching TRBD1 (5 bases). The germline gives CDR1 LGHDT, CDR2 YNNKEL (reference sequence). Trimming removed 4 bases at V and 4 bases at J, with 12 bases between. This CDR3 spans 14 amino acids. Here the CDR3 reads CASSLRQGADTQYF. The CDR3 nucleotides read TGTGCCAGCAGCCTCCGCCAGGGCGCAGATACGCAGTATTTT.

J is TRBJ1-2 and V is TRBV7-9; 9 nucleotides agree with TRBD1. V shed 5 bases, J shed 1 base, and the junction held 5 bases outside the gene matches. The CDR3 covers 15 residues. Germline loops: CDR1 SEHNR, CDR2 FQNEAQ (reference sequence). The CDR3 region has the DNA TGTGCCAGCAGCCCTGGGACAGGGAGTAACTATGGCTACACCTTC. Protein product: CASSPGTGSNYGYTF.

The V and J genes are TRBV18 and TRBJ1-1; 8 bases are shared with TRBD1. This CDR3 spans 14 amino acids. The ends lost 6 bases at V and 1 base at J; junction bases unmatched: 4. Germline V gives CDR1 KGHSH, CDR2 LQKENI. CDR3 coding DNA: TGTGCCAGCTCCCGGACAGGGTCGAACACTGAAGCTTTCTTT. Its protein is CASSRTGSNTEAFF. Combining the CDR3 with reference TRBV18 and TRBJ1-1 gives the whole variable domain NAGVMQNPRHLVRRRGQEARLRCSPMKGHSHVYWYRQLPEEGLKFMVYLQKENIIDESGMPKERFSAEFPKEGPSILRIQQVVRGDSAAYFCASSRTGSNTEAFFGQGTRLTVV.

The chain employs TRBV28 and TRBJ2-3, with 14 bases identical to TRBD2. Trimming took 1 base from V and 3 from J; bases not matched to a gene: 3. CDR1 is MDHEN and CDR2 is SYDVKM in the germline V gene. CDR3 length: 17 amino acids. The CDR3 spells CASSLYRTSGRTDTQYF. The CDR3 DNA reads as TGTGCCAGCAGTTTATATAGGACTAGCGGGAGGACAGATACGCAGTATTTT.

This clone was picked up one time. The chain links TRBV5-6 to TRBJ1-2; D uncertain. The germline V gene has CDR1 SGHDT and CDR2 YYEEEE. V lost 2 bases, J lost 8 bases, and 10 bases lay in between. There are 12 residues in the CDR3. The CDR3 protein is CASSLYLGGYTF. CDR3 nucleotide sequence: TGTGCCAGCAGCTTATACCTAGGCGGCTACACCTTC.

The rearrangement uses TRBV2 and TRBJ2-5; D remains ambiguous. With 2 bases removed from V and 2 bases from J, the gap between germline ends came to 9 bases. Germline CDR1 reads SNHLY; CDR2 reads FYNNEI. CDR3 length equals 14 residues. CDR3 protein: CASSEFTVQETQYF. CDR3 coding DNA: TGTGCCAGCAGTGAATTCACAGTGCAAGAGACCCAGTACTTC.

The V gene is TRBV5-6, the J gene TRBJ1-2, with 7 bases matching TRBD1. There are 14 residues in the CDR3. Looked up from germline, CDR1 is SGHDT and CDR2 is YYEEEE. The trim removed 4 bases at V and 5 bases at J, leaving 8 bases unmatched. The CDR3 protein is CASSPRDSYYGYTF. The CDR3 DNA sequence: TGTGCCAGCAGCCCCCGGGACAGCTATTATGGCTACACCTTC.

The chain uses TRBV5-6 and TRBJ2-7; a possible D gene is TRBD2 (5 bases). Germline CDR1 SGHDT, CDR2 YYEEEE. This CDR3 comprises 12 residues. V lost 1 base to trimming and J lost 6 bases, with 8 bases between them. Here the CDR3 DNA reads TGTGCCAGCAGCTTGCCGGGGTCCGAGCAGTACTTC. Translation gives CASSLPGSEQYF.

The chain has TRBV24-1 and TRBJ2-5; 7 positions agree with TRBD1. This CDR3 contains 14 residues. Germline-derived CDR1 and CDR2 are KGHDR and SFDVKD. Unmatched junction bases numbered 7, after V lost 5 bases and J lost 5 bases. The CDR3 nucleotides read TGTGCCACCAGTGCGGCAGGGGGTTCCGAGACCCAGTACTTC. Amino acids: CATSAAGGSETQYF.

This clone came up a few times. The genes are TRBV28 and TRBJ1-2, with 7 positions matching TRBD1. There are 13 residues in the CDR3. The germline CDR1 and CDR2 sequences are MDHEN and SYDVKM. Unmatched junction bases numbered 7, after V lost 5 bases and J lost 7 bases. Here the CDR3 DNA reads TGTGCCAGCAGTGCCACAGGGGATCGTGGCTACACCTTC. Amino acids: CASSATGDRGYTF.

The rearrangement uses TRBV6-5 and TRBJ1-2, with TRBD1 matching over 7 bases. Germline V gene sequence: CDR1 MNHEY, CDR2 SVGAGI. Unmatched junction bases numbered 15, after V lost 8 bases and J lost 6 bases. The CDR3 totals 15 residues. In nucleotides, the CDR3 is TGTGCCAGCGTGGGACAGCCGTATGGGGTGGATGGCTACACCTTC. This codes for CASVGQPYGVDGYTF.

The chain links TRBV5-1 to TRBJ1-1, with D possibly being TRBD1 (6 bases). Trimming took 4 bases from V and 1 from J, leaving 14 bases between them. CDR1 is SGHRS, CDR2 YFSETQ, per germline. CDR3 length equals 15 residues. CDR3 protein: CASSTDGGGNTEAFF. CDR3 bases: TGCGCCAGCAGCACGGATGGGGGCGGGAACACTGAAGCTTTCTTT.

V is TRBV28 and J is TRBJ2-1; D gene unclear. The V end lost 3 bases, the J end lost 4 bases, and 10 bases lay between the germline ends. The germline V gene encodes CDR1 MDHEN and CDR2 SYDVKM. This CDR3 is built from 14 residues. CDR3 DNA: TGTGCCAGCAGTTTGGCGACTCCTTACAATGAGCAGTTCTTC. Amino acid sequence: CASSLATPYNEQFF.

The chain links TRBV30 to TRBJ2-2; 11 nucleotides match TRBD2. Trimming took 2 bases from V and 4 from J; bases not matched to a gene: 3. The CDR3 totals 15 residues. Germline V gives CDR1 GTSNPN, CDR2 SVGIG (reference sequence). The CDR3 DNA follows: TGTGCCTGGAGTCAGACTAGCGGGGCCACCGGGGAGCTGTTTTTT. Its protein is CAWSQTSGATGELFF. Variable domain in full (rest from reference TRBV30 and TRBJ2-2): SQTIHQWPATLVQPVGSPLSLECTVEGTSNPNLYWYRQAAGRGLQLLFYSVGIGQISSEVPQNLSASRPQDRQFILSSKKLLLSDSGFYLCAWSQTSGATGELFFGEGSRLTVL.

This clone was counted a single time. The chain uses TRBV19 and TRBJ1-1; D may be TRBD1 (6 bases). Germline CDR1 LNHDA, CDR2 SQIVND (reference sequence). The CDR3 has 14 residues. V was clipped by 1 base and J by 5 bases, with 11 bases between them. CDR3 in DNA: TGTGCCAGTAGTATAGTAACAGGGCAAACTGAAGCTTTCTTT. It translates to CASSIVTGQTEAFF.

V is TRBV6-6 and J is TRBJ2-7, with D maybe TRBD1 (6 bases). Trimming took off 2 bases at V and 6 bases at J, with 14 bases between the two ends. Germline V gene sequence: CDR1 MNHNY, CDR2 SVGAGI (reference sequence). This CDR3 comprises 14 residues. The CDR3 here is CASSYRDISTEQYF. CDR3 in DNA: TGTGCCAGCAGTTACAGGGACATAAGCACCGAGCAGTACTTC.

V is TRBV28 and J is TRBJ2-3, with D possibly being TRBD1 (5 bases). The V gene lost 3 bases and the J gene lost 2 bases, with 9 bases spanning the gap. The CDR3 consists of 14 residues. From germline, CDR1 is MDHEN and CDR2 SYDVKM. The CDR3, as DNA: TGTGCCAGCAGTTTCAACAGGTTCACAGATACGCAGTATTTT. This translates into CASSFNRFTDTQYF.

Here the CDR3 DNA reads TGTGCCTGGAGAAGGACAGAGAATAACTATGGCTACACCTTC. The encoded protein is CAWRRTENNYGYTF. The V gene is TRBV30, the J gene TRBJ1-2, with D perhaps TRBD1 (6 bases). This CDR3 region has 14 residues. With 3 bases removed from V and 1 base from J, the gap between germline ends came to 12 bases. Germline V CDR1 and CDR2: GTSNPN, SVGIG (reference sequence). Looking up the rest from reference TRBV30 and TRBJ1-2 gives the full variable domain: SQTIHQWPATLVQPVGSPLSLECTVEGTSNPNLYWYRQAAGRGLQLLFYSVGIGQISSEVPQNLSASRPQDRQFILSSKKLLLSDSGFYLCAWRRTENNYGYTFGSGTRLTVV.

The chain has TRBV29-1 and TRBJ1-2, with a possible D match to TRBD1 (5 bases). The length of the CDR3 is 13 residues. V dropped 6 bases and J dropped 7 bases, with 18 bases sitting between them. Germline CDR1 reads SQVTM; CDR2 reads ANQGSEA. The CDR3 loop reads CSVQIQVTGGYTF. The CDR3 DNA reads TGCAGCGTCCAGATACAGGTGACGGGTGGCTACACCTTC.